This T cell receptor (beta chain) was obtained from a study of T cells after yellow fever vaccination (dated by TCRdb to between 2019 and 2020). For context, the study as a whole: The SMART-Seq v4 Ultra Low Input RNA kit was used to prepare libraries from fractions with low cell numbers. To follow T-cell clones before and after primary and booster YFV17D yellow fever vaccination, bulk TCR alpha and beta repertoires were sequenced over time. The cohort comprised two healthy male donors, one aged 18 to 30 and one aged 30 to 40 years. Blood was drawn at multiple timepoints before and after primary and secondary immunization, with bulk PBMC replicates and cell subsets isolated.

This clonotype was seen a few times. Its target antigen remains unknown. No quality values exist for individual bases; no much larger clone is one base distant. General study outcomes and caveats: Most clones expanded after primary vaccination were re-detected after the booster (just under 97% of CD4 and about nine tenths of CD8), suggesting broad memory maintenance. Computational filtering was needed because FACS-sorted repertoires could contain abundant contaminating clonotypes from the bulk population. The secondary T-cell response was found to be weaker but faster than the primary response, with a peak reached on day 5 rather than on day 15. The study included only a couple of donors, which limits how far the findings can be generalized. A small fraction of clonotypes appeared in both the CD4 and CD8 compartments, likely as a result of convergent recombination.

The treatment or condition label here, explained by the study, means: live attenuated yellow fever vaccine strain. A standard Ficoll-Paque protocol was used to isolate PBMCs from peripheral blood. Dynabeads CD4 and CD8 positive selection kits were used to isolate CD4 and CD8 T-cell fractions. RNA was extracted with TriZol from bulk PBMCs, CD4 and CD8 fractions, and dextramer-positive and dextramer-negative fractions. Synthesis of TCR cDNA relied on 5'RACE template switching, a step that introduced a universal primer site along with unique molecular identifiers. Priming for cDNA synthesis came from both the TCR alpha and TCR beta constant segments. Two PCR steps were used to amplify libraries, with sample barcodes and sequencing adapters being added in the second step. Sequencing of the libraries was done on either Illumina HiSeq 2500 (2x100 bp) or NovaSeq (2x150 bp). The published analysis was carried out like this. Demultiplexing of reads and collapsing into UMI consensus sequences were performed with MIGEC, and V(D)J alignment was carried out with MiXCR. Using edgeR on replicate PBMC samples, clonotypes were called vaccine-responding if FDR was below 0.01 and the log2 fold change was above 5 up to day 15. Each bulk clonotype was labeled CD4 or CD8 based on which sequenced repertoire, CD4 or CD8, contained the clonotype at higher abundance. TCRdb applied fastp at Q25 and MiXCR to the public reads, then kept only in-frame beta chains. Rows are unified per CDR3 protein, each entry keeping the most common DNA and genes. What appears here as the V and J calls and clone size reflects TCRdb's work, not the paper's. Within this sample are around 300,000 distinct CDR3 sequences, with approximately 13% of them counted one time only. The ten largest clonotypes hold less than 0.55% of the sample.

The sequence came from a man aged 25-45 years who received the YFV17D yellow fever vaccine. The material was CD4+ T cells sorted from PBMCs, obtained 45 days after the yellow fever booster vaccination.

The CDR3 amino acid sequence is: CSARGPANEKLFF. The base sequence is TGCAGTGCTAGAGGGCCAGCTAATGAAAAACTGTTTTTT. The rearranged chain carries TRBV20-1 and TRBJ1-4, with no reliable assignment of the D segment. From the cysteine up to the phenylalanine, the CDR3 has a length of 13 residues. The entry retains the CDR3 DNA only, 39 bases that are in frame from base 1. Sequences DFQATT (CDR1) and SNEGSKA (CDR2) are obtained from the germline V gene (reference sequence). The germline ends are 6 bases apart after V is trimmed by 1 base and J by 3 bases.